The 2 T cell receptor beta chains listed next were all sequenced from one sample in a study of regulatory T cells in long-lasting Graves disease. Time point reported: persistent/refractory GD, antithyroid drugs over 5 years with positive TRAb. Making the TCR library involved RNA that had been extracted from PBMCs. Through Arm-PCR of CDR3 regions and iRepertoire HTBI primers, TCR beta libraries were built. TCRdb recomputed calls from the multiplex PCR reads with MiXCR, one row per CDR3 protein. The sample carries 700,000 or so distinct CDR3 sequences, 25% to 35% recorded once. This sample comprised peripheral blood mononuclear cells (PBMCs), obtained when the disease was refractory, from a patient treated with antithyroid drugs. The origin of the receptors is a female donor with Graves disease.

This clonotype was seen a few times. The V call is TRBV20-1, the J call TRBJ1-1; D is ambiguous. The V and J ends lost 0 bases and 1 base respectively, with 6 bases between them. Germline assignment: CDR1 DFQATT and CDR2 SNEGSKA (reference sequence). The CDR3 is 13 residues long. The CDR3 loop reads CSARETANTEAFF. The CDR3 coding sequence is TGCAGTGCTAGAGAGACGGCGAACACTGAAGCTTTCTTT.

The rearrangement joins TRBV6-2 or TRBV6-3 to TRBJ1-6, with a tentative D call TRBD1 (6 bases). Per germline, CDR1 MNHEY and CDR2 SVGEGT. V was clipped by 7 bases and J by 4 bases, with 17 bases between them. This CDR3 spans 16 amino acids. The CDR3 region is CASTPRRGRYNSPLHF. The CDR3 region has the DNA TGTGCCAGCACCCCAAGGAGGGGGAGATATAATTCACCCCTCCACTTT.